The 23 T cell receptor beta chains below were found in one sample sequenced in a study of blood T cells in healthy people across ages. Combining a sample-barcoded 5' primer with a J-beta primer mix, a second PCR ran for 7 to 11 cycles. From the 5' RACE reads, TCRdb called clonotypes with MiXCR, one entry per CDR3 protein. The sample consists of 1.5 million or so distinct CDR3 sequences, 40% to 45% of them appearing once. The sample was blood. These TCRs come from a woman between 18 and 30 years old in good health.

The chain is built from TRBV6-5 and TRBJ1-2; weak D call: TRBD1 (6 bases). CDR1 is MNHEY and CDR2 is SVGAGI in the germline V gene. V was clipped by 0 bases and J by 0 bases, with 20 bases between them. CDR3 size: 19 residues. In DNA form, the CDR3 reads TGTGCCAGCAGTTACTCCGGTCAGGGGTCGGCCCAAGCTAACTATGGCTACACCTTC. This encodes CASSYSGQGSAQANYGYTF.

The gene calls are TRBV3-1 and TRBJ2-3, with a tentative D call TRBD2 (6 bases). V lost 10 bases, J lost 2 bases, and 19 bases lay in between. Germline CDR1 LGHDT, CDR2 YNNKEL (reference sequence). CDR3 length equals 15 residues. This CDR3 reads CATRDPGGHTDTQYF. The CDR3 DNA reads as TGTGCCACGCGGGACCCAGGAGGTCACACAGATACGCAGTATTTT.

The V call is TRBV30, the J call TRBJ1-1; the D gene is possibly TRBD1 (6 bases). V was shortened by 0 bases and J by 0 bases, with 8 bases between the two germline ends. The CDR3 totals 14 residues. Germline CDR1 GTSNPN, CDR2 SVGIG (reference sequence). Here the CDR3 reads CAWSVTGLNTEAFF. The DNA of the CDR3 is TGTGCCTGGAGTGTAACAGGGCTGAACACTGAAGCTTTCTTT.

The chain recombines TRBV7-9 with TRBJ2-3, with 7 bases aligning to TRBD1. The CDR3 length is 16 residues. Germline loops: CDR1 SEHNR, CDR2 FQNEAQ (reference sequence). With V trimmed by 5 bases and J by 4 bases, 12 bases remained unmatched. The CDR3 nucleotides read TGTGCCAGCAGCAAAAGACAGGGACAAGAGGCAGATACGCAGTATTTT. Its protein is CASSKRQGQEADTQYF.

This sequence joins TRBV27 and TRBJ2-7; D is unresolved. CDR1 MNHEY and CDR2 SMNVEV come from the germline V gene (reference sequence). CDR3 length: 12 residues. Trimming stripped 8 bases from V and 7 bases from J, with 15 bases between. The CDR3 DNA follows: TGTGCCAGCGGCCTCATAGTAAATGAGCAGTACTTC. Translation: CASGLIVNEQYF.

The chain recombines TRBV20-1 with TRBJ1-2; no definite D call. Trimming removed 5 bases at V and 8 bases at J, with 18 bases between. Germline CDR1 and CDR2: DFQATT and SNEGSKA (reference sequence). The CDR3 has 13 residues. The CDR3 loop is CSASLDTHFGYTF. CDR3 nucleotides: TGCAGTGCTTCACTAGACACTCACTTCGGCTACACCTTC.

The rearrangement links TRBV20-1 to TRBJ2-5; 8 nucleotides line up with TRBD2. The ends lost 3 bases at V and 5 bases at J; junction bases unmatched: 11. CDR1 and CDR2 from the germline V gene are DFQATT and SNEGSKA (reference sequence). This CDR3 has 15 amino acids. CDR3 loop: CSARLRGSGKETQYF. The CDR3 DNA sequence: TGCAGTGCTAGGCTCAGGGGTAGCGGGAAGGAGACCCAGTACTTC.

V and J are TRBV13 and TRBJ2-3; 8 positions agree with TRBD2. CDR1 and CDR2 (germline): PRHDT, FYEKMQ (reference sequence). The CDR3 sequence is 17 residues long. Trimming at V came to 4 bases and at J to 5 bases, leaving 14 bases not matched to a gene. The CDR3 is CASSYLQRGGRIDTQYF. The CDR3 DNA follows: TGTGCCAGCAGCTACCTCCAACGGGGGGGTCGCATAGATACGCAGTATTTT.

The V call is TRBV20-1, the J call TRBJ2-2; possible D gene TRBD2, 6 bases. The germline V gene encodes CDR1 DFQATT and CDR2 SNEGSKA (reference sequence). This CDR3 region has 16 residues. V dropped 1 base and J dropped 5 bases, with 17 bases sitting between them. The CDR3 reads CSARGYLASGTGELFF. In DNA, the CDR3 is TGCAGTGCTAGAGGGTACCTAGCGTCCGGGACCGGGGAGCTGTTTTTT.

This clonotype has a handful of counts. The rearrangement uses TRBV7-9 and TRBJ1-4, with TRBD1 matching 7 bases. The CDR3 runs 18 residues. Looked up from germline, CDR1 is SEHNR and CDR2 is FQNEAQ (reference sequence). With 4 bases clipped from V and 8 bases from J, the junction kept 19 bases outside the gene matches. DNA of the CDR3: TGTGCCAGCAGCTCGGGAAAAGACAGGGCCGGACCCCTAGAAAAACTGTTTTTT. Translation gives CASSSGKDRAGPLEKLFF.

This clonotype was counted a few times. The chain is built from TRBV6-5 and TRBJ2-3, with no clear D. The germline V gene has CDR1 MNHEY and CDR2 SVGAGI. This CDR3 spans 14 amino acids. Trimming took off 0 bases at V and 4 bases at J, with 8 bases between the two ends. This chain's CDR3 is CASSYSRASDTQYF. In nucleotides, the CDR3 is TGTGCCAGCAGTTACTCAAGGGCCTCAGATACGCAGTATTTT.

This clonotype showed up just a few times. The chain recombines TRBV4-1 with TRBJ1-1, with D possibly TRBD1 on 6 matching bases. CDR1 is MGHRA and CDR2 is YSYEKL in the germline V gene. This CDR3 region has 15 residues. V lost 0 bases, J lost 7 bases, and 15 bases lay in between. This CDR3 is CASSQEGSGQLEAFF. CDR3 coding DNA: TGCGCCAGCAGCCAAGAAGGCTCGGGACAACTTGAAGCTTTCTTT.

This clonotype was detected only a few times. The chain joins TRBV15 to TRBJ1-5; possible D gene TRBD1, 5 bases. This CDR3 is built from 18 residues. Germline assignment: CDR1 LNHNV and CDR2 YYDKDF (reference sequence). Trimming took 1 base from V and 4 from J, leaving 20 bases between them. CDR3 DNA sequence: TGTGCCACCAGCAGAGGGGACCACCGACATACTAGGAATCAGCCCCAGCATTTT. Its translation: CATSRGDHRHTRNQPQHF.

The V call is TRBV5-1, the J call TRBJ2-7; D is tentatively TRBD1 or TRBD2 (5 bases each). CDR3 length: 16 residues. V was trimmed by 3 bases and J by 0 bases, leaving 16 bases between them. The germline CDR1 and CDR2 sequences are SGHRS and YFSETQ. Here the CDR3 DNA reads TGCGCCAGCAGCTGGGGACCGGCCAGGATCTCCTACGAGCAGTACTTC. Translating gives CASSWGPARISYEQYF.

The chain combines TRBV9 with TRBJ2-7; D call uncertain. The CDR3 spans 14 residues. Per the germline V gene, CDR1 is SGDLS and CDR2 is YYNGEE. V was cut by 1 base and J by 3 bases, with 11 bases left in between. The CDR3 protein is CASSVYIVSYEQYF. Here the CDR3 DNA reads TGTGCCAGCAGCGTATACATAGTAAGCTACGAGCAGTACTTC.

This clonotype was observed once. V is TRBV9 and J is TRBJ2-5, with 11 bases fitting TRBD2. V trimming: 3 bases; J trimming: 11 bases; junction bases outside the gene matches: 18. Germline-derived CDR1 and CDR2 are SGDLS and YYNGEE. The CDR3 contains 17 residues. In DNA form, the CDR3 reads TGTGCCAGCAGCGCTTACTTAGCGGGAGGGCCGTACAATGGGCAGTACTTC. Its translation is CASSAYLAGGPYNGQYF.

There are a few counts of this clonotype. The chain employs TRBV7-2 and TRBJ2-4; TRBD1 matches 9 bases. There are 16 residues in the CDR3. Germline values: CDR1 SGHTA, CDR2 FQGNSA. V was pared by 4 bases and J by 2 bases, with 6 bases of the junction left unmatched. The CDR3: CASSSGTGNSKNIQYF. The CDR3 region has the DNA TGTGCCAGCAGCTCCGGGACAGGGAATTCCAAAAACATTCAGTACTTC.

The rearrangement links TRBV7-9 to TRBJ2-7; TRBD2 aligns across 10 bases. Trimming took 4 bases from V and 7 from J; bases not matched to a gene: 7. CDR1 SEHNR and CDR2 FQNEAQ come from the germline V gene (reference sequence). This CDR3 is built from 14 residues. The CDR3 loop reads CASSWTSGHNEQYF. The CDR3, as DNA: TGTGCCAGCAGCTGGACTAGCGGCCACAATGAGCAGTACTTC.

This chain uses TRBV21-1 with TRBJ2-7; TRBD1 is the table's D call and was not checked against the DNA. TRBV21-1 is listed as a pseudogene. The CDR3 runs 16 residues. CDR3 loop: CASSITTGGSSDDQYF. The DNA of the CDR3 is TGTGCCAGCAGCATTACGACAGGGGGTAGCTCCGACGATCAGTACTTC.

In this sample, this clonotype turned up a few times. The rearrangement uses TRBV12-3 or TRBV12-4 and TRBJ2-7; unclear D gene. The CDR3 totals 14 residues. V lost 3 bases and J lost 3, with 12 bases in between. This chain's CDR3 is CASSFKAQIYEQYF. In DNA, the CDR3 is TGTGCCAGCAGTTTTAAAGCGCAGATCTACGAGCAGTACTTC.

This clonotype was observed a few times. The chain combines TRBV20-1 with TRBJ2-7, with 7 bases fitting TRBD1. The length of the CDR3 is 14 residues. Trimming cost V 1 base and J 4 bases; bases outside gene matches: 7. The V gene's germline CDR1 is DFQATT and CDR2 SNEGSKA (reference sequence). This chain's CDR3 is CSARVRGLSYEQYF. CDR3 DNA sequence: TGCAGTGCTAGAGTCAGGGGGTTGTCGTACGAGCAGTACTTC.

The chain uses TRBV29-1 and TRBJ2-7, with 11 bases lining up with TRBD1. The germline V gene encodes CDR1 SQVTM and CDR2 ANQGSEA. Unmatched junction bases numbered 8, after V lost 4 bases and J lost 6 bases. This CDR3 region has 14 residues. The chain's CDR3 is CSVGGSGTGGEQYF. The CDR3 nucleotides read TGCAGCGTTGGAGGTTCGGGGACAGGGGGCGAGCAGTACTTC.

V gene TRBV7-2 combines with J gene TRBJ2-1; 10 nucleotides match TRBD2. The CDR3 loop spans 16 amino acids. Germline-derived CDR1 and CDR2 are SGHTA and FQGNSA. The V segment lost 1 base and the J segment 9 bases; nucleotides outside the gene matches: 9. In DNA, the CDR3 is TGTGCCAGCAGCTTAGTTTCTTGGACTAGCGGAGCTGAGCAGTTCTTC. Residues: CASSLVSWTSGAEQFF.